The 3 T cell receptor beta chains presented below share a single source sample, sequenced in a study of T cell responses to AZD1222 COVID-19 vaccine. Produced via immunoSEQ multiplex PCR; TCRdb's table is partial and in-frame only. Seen here are about 130,000 clones, more than 85% observed once, and the top ten hold 2.8%. The material was peripheral blood, obtained on day 0 of AZD1222 vaccination. The receptor set was obtained from an adult in good health.

The chain has TRBV5-4 and TRBJ1-2, with a weak D call TRBD1 (6 bases). V shed 3 bases and J shed 2 bases, with 17 bases lying between them. The CDR3 spans 16 residues. Germline CDR1 reads SGHNT; CDR2 reads YYREEE (reference sequence). CDR3 sequence: CASSSPGAGSNYGYTF. The CDR3 coding sequence is TGTGCCAGCAGCTCCCCAGGGGCAGGGTCCAACTATGGCTACACCTTC.

J is TRBJ1-3 and V is TRBV10-1, with 7 bases aligning to TRBD1. The junction had 10 bases not matched to a gene; V was cut back by 10 bases and J by 7 bases. Germline assignment: CDR1 WNHNN and CDR2 SYGVQD (reference sequence). The CDR3 consists of 13 residues. In DNA, the CDR3 is TGCGCCATCTCCGGGACAGTCGGTAACACCATATATTTT. Protein: CAISGTVGNTIYF.

This chain links TRBV6-5 with TRBJ2-1, with D perhaps matching TRBD1 (6 bases). Germline CDR1 is MNHEY and CDR2 is SVGAGI. The V end lost 0 bases, the J end lost 5 bases, and 11 bases lay between the germline ends. The CDR3 is 15 residues long. CDR3 residues: CASSYSGGSDNEQFF. Here the CDR3 DNA reads TGTGCCAGCAGTTACTCTGGGGGCTCGGACAATGAGCAGTTCTTC.